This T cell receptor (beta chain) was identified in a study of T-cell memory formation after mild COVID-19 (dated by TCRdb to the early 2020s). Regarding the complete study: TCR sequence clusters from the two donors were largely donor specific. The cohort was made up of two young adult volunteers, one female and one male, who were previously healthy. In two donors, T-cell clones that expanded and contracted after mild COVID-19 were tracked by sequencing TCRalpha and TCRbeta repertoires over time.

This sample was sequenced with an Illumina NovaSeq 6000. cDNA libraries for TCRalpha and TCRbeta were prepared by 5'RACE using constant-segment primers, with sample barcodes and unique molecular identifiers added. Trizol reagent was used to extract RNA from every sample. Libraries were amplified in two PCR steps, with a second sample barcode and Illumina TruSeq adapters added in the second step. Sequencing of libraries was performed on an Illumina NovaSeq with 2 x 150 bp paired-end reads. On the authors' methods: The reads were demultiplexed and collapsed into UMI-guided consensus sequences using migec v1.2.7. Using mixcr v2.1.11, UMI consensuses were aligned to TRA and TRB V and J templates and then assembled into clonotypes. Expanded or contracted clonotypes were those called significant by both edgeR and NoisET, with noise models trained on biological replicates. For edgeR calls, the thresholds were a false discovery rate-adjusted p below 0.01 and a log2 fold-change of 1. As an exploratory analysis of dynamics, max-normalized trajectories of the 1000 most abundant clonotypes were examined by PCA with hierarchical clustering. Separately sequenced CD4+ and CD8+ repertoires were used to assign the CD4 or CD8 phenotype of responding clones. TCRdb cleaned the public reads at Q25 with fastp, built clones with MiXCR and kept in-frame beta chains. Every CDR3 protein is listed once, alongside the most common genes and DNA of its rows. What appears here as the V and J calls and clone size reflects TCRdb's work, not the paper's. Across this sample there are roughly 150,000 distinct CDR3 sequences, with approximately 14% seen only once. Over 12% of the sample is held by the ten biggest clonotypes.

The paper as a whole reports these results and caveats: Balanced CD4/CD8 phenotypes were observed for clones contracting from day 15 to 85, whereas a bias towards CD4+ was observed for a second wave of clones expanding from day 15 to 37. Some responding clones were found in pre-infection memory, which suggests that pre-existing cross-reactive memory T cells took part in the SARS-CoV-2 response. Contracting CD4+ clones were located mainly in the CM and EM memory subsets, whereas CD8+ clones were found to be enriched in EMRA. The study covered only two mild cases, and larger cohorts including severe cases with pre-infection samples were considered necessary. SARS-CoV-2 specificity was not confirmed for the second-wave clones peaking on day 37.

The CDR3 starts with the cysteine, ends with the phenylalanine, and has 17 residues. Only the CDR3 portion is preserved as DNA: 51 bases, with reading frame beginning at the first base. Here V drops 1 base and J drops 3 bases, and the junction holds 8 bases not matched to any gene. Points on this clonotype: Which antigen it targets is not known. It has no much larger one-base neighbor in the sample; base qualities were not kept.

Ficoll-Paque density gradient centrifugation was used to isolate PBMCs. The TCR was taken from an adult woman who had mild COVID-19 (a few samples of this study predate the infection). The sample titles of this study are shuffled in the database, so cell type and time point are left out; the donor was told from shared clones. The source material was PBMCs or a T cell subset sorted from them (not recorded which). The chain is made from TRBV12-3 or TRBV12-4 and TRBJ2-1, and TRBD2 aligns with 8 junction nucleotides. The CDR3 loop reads CASSLEGLAPDYNEQFF. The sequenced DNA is TGTGCCAGCAGTTTAGAAGGACTAGCCCCGGACTACAATGAGCAGTTCTTC.